This T cell receptor beta chain was recovered during a study of shared clonotypes between healthy human individuals. As for the study in general: Serving as donors were a couple of women and three men, whose ages spanned 18 to 49. CD4 naive cells filled three plates per donor, CD4 memory three, CD8 naive two and CD8 memory one. Study outcomes and limitations: What naive subsets generally showed was a larger estimated richness than memory subsets showed.

TCRdb keeps only in-frame clones here, not all; method: immunoSEQ multiplex PCR. Of about 2.1 million clones in the sample, more than 85% are singletons; the top ten hold around 1.7%. Naive CD8 cells lacked CD45RO, underwent positive selection for CCR7 and left out terminally differentiated effector memory CD45RA+ cells. Germline trimming cut 4 bases from V and 6 bases from J; bases unmatched to any gene: 7. Germline V gene lookup returns CDR1 MNHEY and CDR2 SVGAGI. This CDR3 is built from 15 residues. As for this clone: Its antigen is not known.

The sequence was collected from a man between 18 and 35 years old in good health. Some clones in this sample may be carry-over from other donors' samples. This sequence joins TRBV6-5 and TRBJ1-1; 11 bases are a match to TRBD1. Input material: naive CD8+ T cells from PBMCs. The CDR3, as DNA: TGTGCCAGCAGTTGGGGACAGGGACAGGGGGCTGAAGCTTTCTTT. It yields the protein CASSWGQGQGAEAFF.